Below are 2 T cell receptor beta chains sequenced from a single sample in a study of technical replicates of blood from a few donors. The protocol was immunoSEQ multiplex PCR, while the TCRdb copy is restricted to in-frame clones and leaves out a portion. The sample holds roughly 60,000 clones, over 85% seen once. The sample taken for sequencing was PBMCs. The receptors shown here come from a human donor in good health. Some clones in this sample may be carry-over from other donors' samples.

The chain employs TRBV4-3 and TRBJ2-1; D might be TRBD2 (5 bases). Trimming removed 0 bases at V and 8 bases at J, with 23 bases between. Germline values: CDR1 LGHNA, CDR2 YSLEER. The CDR3 is 18 amino acids. For the CDR3, the DNA is TGCGCCAGCAGCCAAGATCCCTCGCCGGAGGCGGGTAGGCATGAGCAGTTCTTC. Residues: CASSQDPSPEAGRHEQFF.

V usage is TRBV29-1 and J usage is TRBJ1-1, with TRBD1 matching over 9 bases. The CDR3 is 15 amino acids. The V and J ends lost 3 bases and 1 base, in that order; junction bases with no gene match: 6. CDR1 SQVTM and CDR2 ANQGSEA come from the germline V gene. The CDR3 DNA sequence: TGCAGCGTTGAGACAGGGGGTCTTGAGAACACTGAAGCTTTCTTT. It codes for CSVETGGLENTEAFF.